This T cell receptor beta chain was captured in a study of CD8 T cells in ankylosing spondylitis. Library preparation for TCR beta used quantitative 5'-RACE with molecular barcodes. TCRdb processed the 5' RACE reads anew with MiXCR; each CDR3 protein has one entry. The data hold approximately 250,000 distinct CDR3 sequences, with 8.2% observed a single time. The sequenced sample was blood, either unsorted or a sorted T cell fraction (not recorded which). This TCR came from a female donor with ankylosing spondylitis or in good health (not recorded which).

CDR3 coding DNA: TGCAGTGCTAGCGGGAGTAGGGGGTACAATGAGCAGTTCTTC. Protein sequence: CSASGSRGYNEQFF. The chain employs TRBV20-1 and TRBJ2-1; D might be TRBD1 or TRBD2, each matching 6 bases. This CDR3 has 14 residues. The V and J ends lost 3 bases and 4 bases respectively, with 13 bases between them. Germline assignment: CDR1 DFQATT and CDR2 SNEGSKA (reference sequence).